Presented here are 16 T cell receptor beta chains from one specimen sequenced in a study of tumor-infiltrating lymphocytes in primary liver carcinoma. Starting material of about 0.45 ug total RNA yielded TCR beta cDNA via a constant-region primer. Three rounds of nested multiplex PCR with slightly modified ARM-PCR produced TCR beta libraries. A C-beta reverse primer was combined with TRBV1-TRBV30 forward primers in the first two PCR rounds, and each round had around 11 cycles. TCRdb processed the multiplex PCR reads anew with MiXCR; each CDR3 protein has one entry. The repertoire consists of approximately 310,000 distinct CDR3 sequences, with over 55% occurring once and the leading ten covering 9% to 10%. Out of unsorted whole blood came the blood RNA, and germline DNA was extracted as well. The sequenced sample consisted of peripheral blood. The origin of the receptors is a man between 35 and 55 years old with primary liver carcinoma and hepatitis B virus infection.

Details on this clonotype: Sequence at one end of the junction differs from germline and may be a read error. The rearrangement uses TRBV7-9 and TRBJ1-6; D unresolved. Germline CDR1 SEHNR, CDR2 FQNEAQ (reference sequence). The length of the CDR3 is 15 residues. Here the CDR3 DNA reads TGTGCCAGCAACTTAGCCAGAGGAGGGAATTCACCCCTCCACTTT. The encoded protein is CASNLARGGNSPLHF. Combining the CDR3 with reference TRBV7-9 and TRBJ1-6 gives the whole variable domain DTGVSQNPRHKITKRGQNVTFRCDPISEHNRLYWYRQTLGQGPEFLTYFQNEAQLEKSRLLSDRFSAERPKGSFSTLEIQRTEQGDSAMYLCASNLARGGNSPLHFGNGTRLTVT.

The V and J genes are TRBV5-1 and TRBJ2-1; TRBD2 aligns across 10 bases. The germline gives CDR1 SGHRS, CDR2 YFSETQ. V gave up 0 bases and J gave up 9 bases; unmatched junction bases: 9. CDR3 length: 16 amino acids. For the CDR3, the DNA is TGCGCCAGCAGCTTGGGAGCGGGAGGGCCCGTCGGTGAGCAGTTCTTC. Its translation is CASSLGAGGPVGEQFF.

The chain employs TRBV7-3 and TRBJ2-2, with TRBD1 matching over 8 bases. Unmatched junction bases numbered 5, after V lost 6 bases and J lost 5 bases. Germline-derived CDR1 and CDR2 are SGHTA and FQGTGA. The CDR3 is 14 residues long. CDR3 residues: CASRTGQGTGELFF. The CDR3 nucleotides are TGTGCCAGCAGAACCGGACAGGGAACCGGGGAGCTGTTTTTT.

This clonotype was detected many times. This sequence joins TRBV6-1 and TRBJ2-7; D perhaps matches TRBD2 (6 bases). The V end was cut by 2 bases, the J end by 6 bases, with 11 bases between. Germline V CDR1 and CDR2: MNHNS, SASEGT. The CDR3 sequence is 13 residues long. Here the CDR3 reads CASSETLRGEQYF. In nucleotides, the CDR3 is TGTGCCAGCAGTGAAACATTGCGGGGCGAGCAGTACTTC.

Concerning this clonotype: The conserved phenylalanine or tryptophan normally closing the CDR3 is absent here, so this likely arose from a read error. It is unclear where the CDR3 begins or ends on the DNA, so no DNA is shown, and the CDR3 is as TCRdb lists it. The rearrangement links TRBV29-1 to TRBJ1-6; the listed D gene, TRBD1, was not tested against the DNA. Germline V CDR1 and CDR2: SQVTM, ANQGSEA. The CDR3 region is 17 residues in length, termini included. Here the CDR3 reads CSVVPGTPSSYNSLLLY.

About this clonotype: Because the CDR3 is missing its conserved closing phenylalanine or tryptophan, this is likely a read error. The chain links TRBV10-3 to TRBJ1-1; D is possibly TRBD1 (5 bases). The V gene lost 3 bases and the J gene lost 0 bases, with 8 bases spanning the gap. The CDR3 runs 14 residues. Germline CDR1 ENHRY, CDR2 SYGVKD. This chain's CDR3 is CAISESQVNTEAFS. CDR3 in DNA: TGTGCCATCAGTGAATCACAGGTGAACACTGAAGCTTTCTCT.

With respect to this clonotype: An end of the junction differs from the germline gene, which may be a read error. The chain employs TRBV29-1 and TRBJ2-7; no firm D call. This CDR3 has 14 amino acids. Germline V lookup: CDR1 SQVTM, CDR2 ANQGSEA. The CDR3 reads CIVGEVGFSYEQYF. CDR3 bases: TGCATCGTTGGAGAGGTGGGGTTCTCCTACGAGCAGTACTTC.

With respect to this clonotype: Germline is not matched at one junction end, which may reflect a read error. This chain joins TRBV12-3 or TRBV12-4 and TRBJ2-2, with a weak D call TRBD1 (6 bases). This CDR3 is 14 amino acids long. The CDR3 here is CASRPGTSKGELFF. Here the CDR3 DNA reads TGTGCCAGCAGACCCGGGACAAGCAAAGGGGAGCTGTTTTTC.

Many counts were recorded for this clonotype. The rearrangement links TRBV29-1 to TRBJ2-7, with D possibly being TRBD1 or TRBD2 (5 bases each). The germline gives CDR1 SQVTM, CDR2 ANQGSEA. The CDR3 spans 13 residues. With 7 bases removed from V and 3 bases from J, the gap between germline ends came to 16 bases. The CDR3 coding sequence is TGCAGCGCCCGGGACGCCGGAATCTACGAGCAGTACTTC. Residues: CSARDAGIYEQYF.

Comments on this clonotype: Since the CDR3 does not end with the conserved phenylalanine or tryptophan, this likely comes from a read error. The chain recombines TRBV10-3 with TRBJ2-7, with D perhaps given as TRBD1 or TRBD2 (7 bases each). Trimming stripped 5 bases from V and 4 bases from J, with 21 bases between. Per germline, CDR1 ENHRY and CDR2 SYGVKD. The CDR3 consists of 16 residues. The CDR3 is CAISPEGAGRGYEQYL. For the CDR3, the DNA is TGTGCCATCAGTCCCGAGGGGGCAGGGCGGGGGTACGAGCAGTACCTC.

In the case of this clonotype: The junction departs from germline at one end; a sequencing error may be responsible. The chain combines TRBV6-6 with TRBJ1-4, with D maybe TRBD1 (5 bases). The CDR3 runs to 14 residues. Germline V CDR1 and CDR2: MNHNY, SVGAGI (reference sequence). The CDR3 nucleotides are TGTGCCAGCAGTCACTCGATAGAGGGGGAAAAACTGTTTTTT. Translated, it gives CASSHSIEGEKLFF.

V usage is TRBV2 and J usage is TRBJ2-7; 10 positions agree with TRBD1. Germline-derived CDR1 and CDR2 are SNHLY and FYNNEI. V was pared by 7 bases and J by 2 bases, with 11 bases of the junction left unmatched. The CDR3 totals 16 residues. CDR3 coding DNA: TGTGCCAGCACCGCTAGGGCAGGGACAGGGGCCTACGAGCAGTACTTC. This translates into CASTARAGTGAYEQYF.

This chain connects TRBV10-3 to TRBJ2-7, with D maybe TRBD2 (6 bases). The length of the CDR3 is 14 residues. The V gene lost 4 bases and the J gene lost 3 bases, with 13 bases spanning the gap. The V gene's germline CDR1 is ENHRY and CDR2 SYGVKD. The CDR3 is CAISGSSAGYEQYF. The CDR3, as DNA: TGTGCCATCAGTGGGTCTAGCGCTGGCTACGAGCAGTACTTC.

Details on this clonotype: Sequence at one end of the junction differs from germline and may be a read error. The chain combines TRBV5-1 with TRBJ2-1; 9 nucleotides agree with TRBD2. Germline CDR1 SGHRS, CDR2 YFSETQ. This CDR3 contains 14 residues. CDR3 nucleotides: TGCGCCAACAGCTTGACAGCGGGAGGAGATGAGCAGTTCTTC. Its protein is CANSLTAGGDEQFF.

J is TRBJ2-7 and V is TRBV30, with D tentatively TRBD2 (6 bases). Trimming took 4 bases from V and 0 from J, leaving 10 bases between them. The CDR3 spans 13 residues. The germline gives CDR1 GTSNPN, CDR2 SVGIG (reference sequence). For the CDR3, the DNA is TGTGCCTGGATCAGGGAGGTCTCCTACGAGCAGTACTTC. This codes for CAWIREVSYEQYF.

About this clonotype itself: A much larger clone differs by one base, so this may be a read error. The gene calls are TRBV29-1 and TRBJ2-7; D is undetermined. The CDR3 has 12 amino acids. Germline V gives CDR1 SQVTM, CDR2 ANQGSEA. DNA for the CDR3: TGCAACGTCAAAGGGTCCAGCTACGAGCAGTACTTC. The encoded protein is CNVKGSSYEQYF.